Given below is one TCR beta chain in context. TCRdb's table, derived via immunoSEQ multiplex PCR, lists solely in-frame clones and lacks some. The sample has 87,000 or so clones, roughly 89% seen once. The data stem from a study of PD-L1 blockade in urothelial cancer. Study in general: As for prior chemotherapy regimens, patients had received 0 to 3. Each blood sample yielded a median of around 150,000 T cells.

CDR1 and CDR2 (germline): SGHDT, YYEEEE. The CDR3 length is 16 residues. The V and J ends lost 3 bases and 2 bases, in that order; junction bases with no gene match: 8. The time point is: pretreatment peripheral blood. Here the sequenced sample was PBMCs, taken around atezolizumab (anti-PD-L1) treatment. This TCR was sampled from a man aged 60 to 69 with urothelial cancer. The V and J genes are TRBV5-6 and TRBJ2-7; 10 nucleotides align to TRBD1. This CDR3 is CASSSNEGTGAYEQYF. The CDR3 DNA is TGTGCCAGCAGCTCCAACGAAGGGACAGGGGCCTACGAGCAGTACTTC.